The clone carrying this T cell receptor (beta chain) appeared many times. The antigen remains undetermined. The sample belongs to a study of metastatic and nonmetastatic thyroid tumors. Study-wide background: Samples came from malignant and benign thyroid patients, and repertoires were compared across blood and tumor or nodule tissue.

Trimming cost V 2 bases and J 7 bases; bases outside gene matches: 4. The CDR3 totals 14 residues. Germline lookup yields CDR1 SGHTA and CDR2 FQGTGA. Study-wide points: Benign nodules reportedly had significantly lower TCR beta diversity than malignant thyroid tumors in blood and tumor.

The authors' processing: Using the CDR3 differences seen across clinicopathological groups, the authors built a distant-metastasis classifier for papillary thyroid cancer, which was meant to discriminate distant-metastatic patients. TCRdb called clones again from the PCR reads with MiXCR. TCRdb, not the authors, supplied the V and J calls. The sample includes 80,000 to 85,000 clones, under 15% of them seen just once. None of the patients had undergone any treatment ahead of thyroid surgery. This clonotype was sampled from a female donor with papillary thyroid cancer or a benign thyroid nodule (not recorded which). Some clones in this sample may be carry-over from other donors' samples. Sequenced: tumor tissue. The chain has TRBV7-3 and TRBJ2-1; 8 bases align to TRBD1. The CDR3 reads CASSLDRGGNEQFF. The CDR3 DNA sequence: TGTGCCAGCAGCTTAGACAGGGGAGGAAATGAGCAGTTCTTC.